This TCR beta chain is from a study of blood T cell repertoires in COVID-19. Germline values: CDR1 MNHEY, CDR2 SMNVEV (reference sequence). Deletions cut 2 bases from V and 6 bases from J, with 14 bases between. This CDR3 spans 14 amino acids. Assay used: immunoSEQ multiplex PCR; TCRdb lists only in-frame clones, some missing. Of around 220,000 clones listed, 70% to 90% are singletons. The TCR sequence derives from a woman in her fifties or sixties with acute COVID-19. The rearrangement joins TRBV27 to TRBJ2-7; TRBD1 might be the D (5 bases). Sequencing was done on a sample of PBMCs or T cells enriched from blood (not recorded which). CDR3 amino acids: CASSLVGPGREQYF. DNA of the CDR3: TGTGCCAGCAGTTTAGTGGGGCCTGGTCGCGAGCAGTACTTC.